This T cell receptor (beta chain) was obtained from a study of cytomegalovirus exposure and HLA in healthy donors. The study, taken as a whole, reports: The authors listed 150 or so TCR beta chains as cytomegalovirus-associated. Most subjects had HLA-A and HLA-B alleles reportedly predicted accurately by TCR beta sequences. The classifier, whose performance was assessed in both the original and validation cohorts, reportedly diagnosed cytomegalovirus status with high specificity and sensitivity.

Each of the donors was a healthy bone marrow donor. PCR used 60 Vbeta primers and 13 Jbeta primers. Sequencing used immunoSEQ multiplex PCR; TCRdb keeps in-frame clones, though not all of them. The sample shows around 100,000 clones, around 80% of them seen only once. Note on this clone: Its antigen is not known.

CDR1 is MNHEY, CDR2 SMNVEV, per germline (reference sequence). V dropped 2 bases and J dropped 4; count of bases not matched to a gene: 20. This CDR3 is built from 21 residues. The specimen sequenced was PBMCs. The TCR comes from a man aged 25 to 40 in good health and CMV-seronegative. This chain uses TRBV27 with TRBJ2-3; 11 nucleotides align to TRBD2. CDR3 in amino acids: CASSLVPPNLLAGGEADTQYF. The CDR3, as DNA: TGTGCCAGCAGTTTAGTTCCCCCGAACCTTCTAGCGGGGGGAGAGGCAGATACGCAGTATTTT.